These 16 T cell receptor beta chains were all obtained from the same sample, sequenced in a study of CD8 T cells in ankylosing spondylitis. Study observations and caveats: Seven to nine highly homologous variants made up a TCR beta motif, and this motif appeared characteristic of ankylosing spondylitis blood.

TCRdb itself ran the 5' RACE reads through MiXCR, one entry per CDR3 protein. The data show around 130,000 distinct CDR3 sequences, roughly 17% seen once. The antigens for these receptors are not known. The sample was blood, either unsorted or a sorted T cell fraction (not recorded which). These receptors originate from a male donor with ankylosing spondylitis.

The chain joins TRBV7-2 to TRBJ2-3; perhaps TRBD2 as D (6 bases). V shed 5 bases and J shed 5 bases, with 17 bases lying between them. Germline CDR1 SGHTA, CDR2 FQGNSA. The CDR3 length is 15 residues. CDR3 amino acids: CASSTGLTRGDTQYF. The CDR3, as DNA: TGTGCCAGCAGCACGGGACTCACCAGAGGAGATACGCAGTATTTT.

The CDR3 DNA is TGTGCCAGCAGCTTTTACAGGGGGCTCTCTTTCCTCACTGAAGCTTTCTTT. Translation gives CASSFYRGLSFLTEAFF. This rearrangement joins TRBV5-6 to TRBJ1-1, with TRBD1 identical over 9 bases. CDR3 length: 17 amino acids. J lost 4 bases, V lost 2 bases, and 12 bases had no gene match. CDR1 and CDR2 from the germline V gene are SGHDT and YYEEEE. Supplemented by reference TRBV5-6 and TRBJ1-1, the full variable domain reads DAGVTQSPTHLIKTRGQQVTLRCSPKSGHDTVSWYQQALGQGPQFIFQYYEEEERQRGNFPDRFSGHQFPNYSSELNVNALLLGDSALYLCASSFYRGLSFLTEAFFGQGTRLTVV.

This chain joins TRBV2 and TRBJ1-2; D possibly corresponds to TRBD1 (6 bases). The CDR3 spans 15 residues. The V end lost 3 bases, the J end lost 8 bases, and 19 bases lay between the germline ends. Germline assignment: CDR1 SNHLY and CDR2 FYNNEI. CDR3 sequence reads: CASSEGPRGQHGYTF. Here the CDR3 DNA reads TGTGCCAGCAGTGAGGGCCCGCGGGGGCAGCACGGCTACACCTTC.

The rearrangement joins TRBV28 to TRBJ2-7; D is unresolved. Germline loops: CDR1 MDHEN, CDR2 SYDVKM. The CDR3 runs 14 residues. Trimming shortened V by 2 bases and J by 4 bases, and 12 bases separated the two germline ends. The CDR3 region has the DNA TGTGCCAGCAGTTTAGCGGCTCCCCAATACGAGCAGTACTTC. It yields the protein CASSLAAPQYEQYF. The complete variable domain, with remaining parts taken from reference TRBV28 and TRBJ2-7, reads DVKVTQSSRYLVKRTGEKVFLECVQDMDHENMFWYRQDPGLGLRLIYFSYDVKMKEKGDIPEGYSVSREKKERFSLILESASTNQTSMYLCASSLAAPQYEQYFGPGTRLTVT.

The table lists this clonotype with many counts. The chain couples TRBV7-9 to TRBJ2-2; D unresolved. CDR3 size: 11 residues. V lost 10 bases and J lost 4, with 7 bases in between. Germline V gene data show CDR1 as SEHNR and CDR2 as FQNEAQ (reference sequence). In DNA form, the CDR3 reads TGTGCCACCTTTCTCACCGGGGAGCTGTTTTTT. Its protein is CATFLTGELFF.

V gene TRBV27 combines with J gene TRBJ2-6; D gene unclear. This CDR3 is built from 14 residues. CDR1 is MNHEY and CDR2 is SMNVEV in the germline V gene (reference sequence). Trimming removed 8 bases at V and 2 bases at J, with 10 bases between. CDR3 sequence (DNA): TGTGCCAGCCCTTCTCGAGCTGGGGCCAACGTCCTGACTTTC. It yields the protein CASPSRAGANVLTF.

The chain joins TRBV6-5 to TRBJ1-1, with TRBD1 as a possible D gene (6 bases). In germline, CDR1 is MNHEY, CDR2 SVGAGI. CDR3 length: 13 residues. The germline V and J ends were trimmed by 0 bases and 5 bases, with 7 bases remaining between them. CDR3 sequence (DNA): TGTGCCAGCAGTTACTCGAGGGGGACTGAAGCTTTCTTT. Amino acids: CASSYSRGTEAFF.

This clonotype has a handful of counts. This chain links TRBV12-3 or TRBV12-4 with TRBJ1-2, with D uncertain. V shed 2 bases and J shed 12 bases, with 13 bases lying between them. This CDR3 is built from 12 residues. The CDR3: CASSLSGVLNTF. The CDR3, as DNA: TGTGCCAGCAGTTTAAGTGGGGTTTTGAACACCTTC.

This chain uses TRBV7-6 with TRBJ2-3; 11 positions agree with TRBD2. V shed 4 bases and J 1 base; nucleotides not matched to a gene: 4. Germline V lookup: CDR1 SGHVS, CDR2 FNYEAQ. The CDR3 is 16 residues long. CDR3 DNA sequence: TGTGCCAGCAGCTCTGTAGCGGGAGGGCGCACAGATACGCAGTATTTT. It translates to CASSSVAGGRTDTQYF.

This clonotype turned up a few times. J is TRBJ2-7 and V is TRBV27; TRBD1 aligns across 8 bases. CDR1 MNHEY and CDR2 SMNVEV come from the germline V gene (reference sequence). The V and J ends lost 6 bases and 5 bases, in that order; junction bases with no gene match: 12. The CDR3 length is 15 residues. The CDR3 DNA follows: TGTGCCAGCAGCCGGACAGGGCCCCCCAAAGACGAGCAGTACTTC. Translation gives CASSRTGPPKDEQYF.

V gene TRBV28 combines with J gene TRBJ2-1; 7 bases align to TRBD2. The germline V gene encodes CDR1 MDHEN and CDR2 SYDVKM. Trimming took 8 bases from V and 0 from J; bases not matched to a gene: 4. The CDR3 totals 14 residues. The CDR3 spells CASEGGSSYNEQFF. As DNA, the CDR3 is TGTGCCAGCGAGGGAGGGAGCTCCTACAATGAGCAGTTCTTC.

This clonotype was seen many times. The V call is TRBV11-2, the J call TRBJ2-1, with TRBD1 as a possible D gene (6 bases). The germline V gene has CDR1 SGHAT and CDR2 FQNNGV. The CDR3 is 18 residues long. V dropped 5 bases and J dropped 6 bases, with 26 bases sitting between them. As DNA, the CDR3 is TGTGCCAGCAGCCGCATACATACCGGGACACTTTTCCGCAATGAGCAGTTCTTC. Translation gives CASSRIHTGTLFRNEQFF.

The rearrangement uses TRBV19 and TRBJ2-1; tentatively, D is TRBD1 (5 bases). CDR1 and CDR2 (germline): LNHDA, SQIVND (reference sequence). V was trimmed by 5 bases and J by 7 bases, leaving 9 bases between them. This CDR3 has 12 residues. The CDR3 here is CASSLTVNEQFF. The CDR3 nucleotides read TGTGCCAGTAGTCTGACAGTTAATGAGCAGTTCTTC.

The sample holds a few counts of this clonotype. CDR3 sequence: CASSTSGGRLDTQYF. The DNA of the CDR3 is TGTGCCAGCAGTACATCTGGCGGCCGGCTGGATACGCAGTATTTT. The chain combines TRBV7-8 with TRBJ2-3; no definite D call. The germline V and J ends were trimmed by 6 bases and 6 bases, with 19 bases remaining between them. The CDR3 covers 15 residues. Germline CDR1 and CDR2: SGHVS and FQNEAQ.

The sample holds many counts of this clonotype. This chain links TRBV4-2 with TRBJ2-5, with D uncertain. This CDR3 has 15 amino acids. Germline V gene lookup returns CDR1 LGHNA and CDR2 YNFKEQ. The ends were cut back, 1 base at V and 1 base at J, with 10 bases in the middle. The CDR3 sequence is CASSQVGLSQETQYF. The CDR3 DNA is TGTGCCAGCAGCCAAGTCGGTCTCTCCCAAGAGACCCAGTACTTC.

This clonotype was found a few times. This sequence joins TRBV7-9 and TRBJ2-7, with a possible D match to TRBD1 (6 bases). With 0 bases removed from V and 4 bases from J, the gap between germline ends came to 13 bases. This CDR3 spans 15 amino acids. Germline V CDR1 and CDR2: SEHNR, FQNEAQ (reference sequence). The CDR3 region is CASSLAQGQKYEQYF. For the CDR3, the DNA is TGTGCCAGCAGCTTAGCGCAAGGACAGAAATACGAGCAGTACTTC.